The next 19 T cell receptor beta chains were all read from a single sample in a study of shared clonotypes between healthy human individuals. The table came from immunoSEQ multiplex PCR; TCRdb's copy has only in-frame clones and leaves some out. Altogether about 490,000 clones are present, around 80% being singletons, with the ten largest covering 12%. Material: PBMCs. Every receptor here comes from a woman between 40 and 50 years old in good health. Some clones in this sample may be carry-over from other donors' samples.

This clone came up once. The chain is built from TRBV5-8 and TRBJ2-7, with D uncertain. Trimming pared 5 bases from V and 4 bases from J, leaving 13 bases between. The CDR3 is made up of 13 amino acids. In germline, CDR1 is SGHTS, CDR2 YDEGEE. CDR3 in amino acids: CASSLLGFYEQYF. The DNA of the CDR3 is TGTGCCAGCAGTCTACTCGGCTTTTACGAGCAGTACTTC.

The chain has TRBV4-3 and TRBJ2-1; D possibly uses TRBD1 or TRBD2 (5 bases each). V lost 4 bases and J 4 bases, leaving 23 bases between the germline ends. Germline V lookup: CDR1 LGHNA, CDR2 YSLEER. The CDR3 has 18 residues. CDR3 amino acids: CASSPGGGQRTGYNEQFF. Written as DNA, the CDR3 is TGCGCCAGCAGCCCTGGAGGCGGGCAGAGAACAGGTTACAATGAGCAGTTCTTC.

J is TRBJ1-2 and V is TRBV19; 8 nucleotides line up with TRBD1. The trim removed 5 bases at V and 6 bases at J, leaving 5 bases unmatched. From germline, CDR1 is LNHDA and CDR2 SQIVND (reference sequence). The CDR3 runs 13 residues. This chain's CDR3 is CASSWQGANGYTF. DNA of the CDR3: TGTGCCAGTAGTTGGCAGGGGGCGAATGGCTACACCTTC.

The gene calls are TRBV4-3 and TRBJ2-1, with D maybe TRBD2 (6 bases). Trimming shortened V by 5 bases and J by 8 bases, and 25 bases separated the two germline ends. Germline V CDR1 and CDR2: LGHNA, YSLEER. The CDR3 extends over 17 amino acids. The CDR3 sequence: CASSYIKPGVRIDEQFF. The CDR3 DNA sequence: TGCGCCAGCAGCTACATTAAGCCGGGAGTGCGGATCGATGAGCAGTTCTTC.

V and J are TRBV11-2 and TRBJ1-4; D remains unclear. Germline V CDR1 and CDR2: SGHAT, FQNNGV. The V and J ends lost 1 base and 8 bases respectively, with 14 bases between them. The CDR3 is 15 residues long. For the CDR3, the DNA is TGTGCCAGCAGCTTAGGTGCGGAGTTTTACGAAAAACTGTTTTTT. This gives the protein CASSLGAEFYEKLFF.

The V and J genes are TRBV7-2 and TRBJ2-7, with TRBD2 identical over 9 bases. CDR3 length: 15 amino acids. In germline, CDR1 is SGHTA, CDR2 FQGNSA. V lost 3 bases and J lost 3; bases outside the gene matches: 6. CDR3 sequence (DNA): TGTGCCAGCAGCTTCTTAGCGGGAGCAATCTACGAGCAGTACTTC. It codes for CASSFLAGAIYEQYF. Combining the CDR3 with reference TRBV7-2 and TRBJ2-7 gives the whole variable domain GAGVSQSPSNKVTEKGKDVELRCDPISGHTALYWYRQSLGQGLEFLIYFQGNSAPDKSGLPSDRFSAERTGGSVSTLTIQRTQQEDSAVYLCASSFLAGAIYEQYFGPGTRLTVT.

This clone has just a few counts. The genes are TRBV27 and TRBJ1-1; no clear D. V was cut by 5 bases and J by 10 bases, with 23 bases left in between. Per the germline V gene, CDR1 is MNHEY and CDR2 is SMNVEV (reference sequence). The CDR3 has 15 residues. CDR3 DNA sequence: TGTGCCAGCAGTCTAGCCCTCCCTTCAGAGTCAAGAGCTTTCTTT. Translation: CASSLALPSESRAFF.

The rearrangement uses TRBV6-6 and TRBJ2-2; D unclear. Trimming pared 6 bases from V and 3 bases from J, leaving 11 bases between. Germline V lookup: CDR1 MNHNY, CDR2 SVGAGI (reference sequence). This CDR3 region has 14 residues. CDR3 sequence: CASSTSTDTGELFF. DNA of the CDR3: TGTGCCAGCAGCACATCGACTGACACCGGGGAGCTGTTTTTT.

This clone was found a few times. The chain links TRBV9 to TRBJ1-1; D is unresolved. Germline CDR1 SGDLS, CDR2 YYNGEE. The CDR3 is made up of 14 amino acids. The V end was cut by 0 bases, the J end by 3 bases, with 9 bases between. The CDR3 sequence is CASSVGQIYTEAFF. CDR3 nucleotide sequence: TGTGCCAGCAGCGTAGGCCAGATTTACACTGAAGCTTTCTTT.

The sample holds a few counts of this clone. This chain links TRBV11-2 with TRBJ2-7, with a possible D match to TRBD1 (6 bases). In germline, CDR1 is SGHAT, CDR2 FQNNGV. V dropped 3 bases and J dropped 6 bases, with 18 bases sitting between them. The CDR3 runs to 15 residues. The CDR3 DNA reads TGTGCCAGCAGCTTTAGGGGCAGGGGATATAGCGAGCAGTACTTC. Residues: CASSFRGRGYSEQYF.

V gene TRBV28 combines with J gene TRBJ1-6; D gene unclear. Per germline, CDR1 MDHEN and CDR2 SYDVKM. V was shortened by 5 bases and J by 5 bases, with 16 bases between the two germline ends. This CDR3 region has 16 residues. This CDR3 is CASSPGGITNNSPLHF. CDR3 in DNA: TGTGCCAGCAGTCCAGGCGGGATAACAAATAATTCACCCCTCCACTTT.

CDR3 nucleotides: TGTGCCACCAGCACTCCGGGACAGGGGGCCTCCTACGAGCAGTACTTC. Protein sequence: CATSTPGQGASYEQYF. The chain uses TRBV15 and TRBJ2-7; 12 bases match TRBD1. The germline gives CDR1 LNHNV, CDR2 YYDKDF (reference sequence). The CDR3 covers 16 residues. V shed 4 bases, J shed 0 bases, and the junction held 4 bases outside the gene matches.

The chain employs TRBV29-1 and TRBJ2-1; 7 bases line up with TRBD1. J lost 7 bases, V lost 7 bases, and 16 bases had no gene match. CDR3 size: 15 residues. Germline CDR1 SQVTM, CDR2 ANQGSEA. The CDR3 is CSATRGGRDRNEQFF. The CDR3 region has the DNA TGCAGCGCCACACGAGGGGGCAGGGATAGGAATGAGCAGTTCTTC.

V usage is TRBV5-6 and J usage is TRBJ2-3, with D possibly being TRBD1 (6 bases). Trimming took off 3 bases at V and 2 bases at J, with 13 bases between the two ends. Germline CDR1 and CDR2: SGHDT and YYEEEE. CDR3 length: 15 amino acids. Written as DNA, the CDR3 is TGTGCCAGCAGCTATGGGACAAGTTACACAGATACGCAGTATTTT. It codes for CASSYGTSYTDTQYF.

A single count supports this clone. The chain is built from TRBV5-1 and TRBJ2-2, with TRBD1 identical over 9 bases. The germline V gene encodes CDR1 SGHRS and CDR2 YFSETQ. Unmatched junction bases numbered 1, after V lost 0 bases and J lost 1 base. This CDR3 spans 16 amino acids. The CDR3 loop is CASSLGDRVNTGELFF. The CDR3, as DNA: TGCGCCAGCAGCTTGGGGGACAGGGTGAACACCGGGGAGCTGTTTTTT.

The chain links TRBV7-2 to TRBJ2-7, with D perhaps matching TRBD2 (5 bases). The germline CDR1 and CDR2 sequences are SGHTA and FQGNSA. This CDR3 has 11 residues. Trimming removed 1 base from V and 9 bases from J, with 7 bases in between. CDR3 region: CASSLGGWQYF. CDR3 in DNA: TGTGCCAGCAGCTTAGGAGGGTGGCAGTACTTC.

The chain recombines TRBV5-1 with TRBJ1-1; D uncertain. The germline V gene has CDR1 SGHRS and CDR2 YFSETQ. Deletions cut 0 bases from V and 5 bases from J, with 14 bases between. This CDR3 has 15 amino acids. This CDR3 reads CASSLAASRGTEAFF. In DNA, the CDR3 is TGCGCCAGCAGCTTGGCCGCCAGTCGAGGGACTGAAGCTTTCTTT.

The V gene is TRBV5-6, the J gene TRBJ2-5, with 7 bases matching TRBD1. Germline CDR1 and CDR2: SGHDT and YYEEEE. This CDR3 has 14 amino acids. Unmatched junction bases numbered 7, after V lost 3 bases and J lost 5 bases. The CDR3 sequence: CASSSTGARETQYF. The CDR3 DNA sequence: TGTGCCAGCAGCTCCACAGGGGCCCGCGAGACCCAGTACTTC.

In this sample, this clone turned up a few times. The chain uses TRBV18 and TRBJ2-7, with 10 bases fitting TRBD2. Germline V lookup: CDR1 KGHSH, CDR2 LQKENI. Trimming took 3 bases from V and 2 from J; bases not matched to a gene: 7. The CDR3 is made up of 16 amino acids. The CDR3 spells CASSPVRLAGAYEQYF. CDR3 coding DNA: TGTGCCAGCTCACCCGTGCGGCTAGCGGGAGCCTACGAGCAGTACTTC.